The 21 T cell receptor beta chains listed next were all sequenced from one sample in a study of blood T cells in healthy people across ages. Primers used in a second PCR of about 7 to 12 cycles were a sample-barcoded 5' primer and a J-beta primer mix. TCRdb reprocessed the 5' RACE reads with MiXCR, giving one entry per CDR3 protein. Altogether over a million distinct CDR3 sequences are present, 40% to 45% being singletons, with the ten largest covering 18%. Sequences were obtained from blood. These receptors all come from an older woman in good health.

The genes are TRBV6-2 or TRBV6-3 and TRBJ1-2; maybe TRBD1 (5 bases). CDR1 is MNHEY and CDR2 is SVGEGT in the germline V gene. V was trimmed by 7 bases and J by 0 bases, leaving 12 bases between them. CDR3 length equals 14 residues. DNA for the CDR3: TGTGCCAGCACCACCAGGGAATCTAACTATGGCTACACCTTC. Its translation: CASTTRESNYGYTF.

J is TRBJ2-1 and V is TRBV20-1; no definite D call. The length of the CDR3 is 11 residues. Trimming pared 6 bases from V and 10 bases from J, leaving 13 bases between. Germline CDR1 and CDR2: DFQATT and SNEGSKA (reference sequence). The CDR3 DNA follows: TGCAGTGCCATAACCATTCGGGAGCAGTTCTTC. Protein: CSAITIREQFF.

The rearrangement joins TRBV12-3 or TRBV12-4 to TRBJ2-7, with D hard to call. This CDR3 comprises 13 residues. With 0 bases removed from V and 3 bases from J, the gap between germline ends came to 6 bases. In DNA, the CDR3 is TGTGCCAGCAGTTTAGCTGAGTTCTACGAGCAGTACTTC. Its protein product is CASSLAEFYEQYF.

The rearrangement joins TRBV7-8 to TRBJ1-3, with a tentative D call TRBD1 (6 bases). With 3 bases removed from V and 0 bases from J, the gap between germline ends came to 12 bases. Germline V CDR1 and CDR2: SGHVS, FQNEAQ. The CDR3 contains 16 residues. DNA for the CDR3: TGTGCCAGCAGCTTCGGGGGCGGCCTCTCTGGAAACACCATATATTTT. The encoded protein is CASSFGGGLSGNTIYF.

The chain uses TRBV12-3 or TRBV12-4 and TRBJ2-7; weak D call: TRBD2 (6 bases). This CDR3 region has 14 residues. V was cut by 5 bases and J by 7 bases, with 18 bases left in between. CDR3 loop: CASSAAVQGREQYF. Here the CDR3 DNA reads TGTGCCAGCAGTGCAGCGGTCCAAGGGAGGGAGCAGTACTTC.

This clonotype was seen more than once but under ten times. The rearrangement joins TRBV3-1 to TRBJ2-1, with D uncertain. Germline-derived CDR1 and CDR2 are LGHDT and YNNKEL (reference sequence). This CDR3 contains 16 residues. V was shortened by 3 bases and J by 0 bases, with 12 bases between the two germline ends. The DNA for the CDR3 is TGTGCCAGCAGCCAGAGAGACTGGGTCTCCTACAATGAGCAGTTCTTC. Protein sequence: CASSQRDWVSYNEQFF.

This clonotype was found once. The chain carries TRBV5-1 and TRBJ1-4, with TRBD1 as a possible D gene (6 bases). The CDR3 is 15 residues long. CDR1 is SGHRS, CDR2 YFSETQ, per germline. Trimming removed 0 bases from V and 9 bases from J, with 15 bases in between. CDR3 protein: CASSLDRTVNKKLFF. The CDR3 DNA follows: TGCGCCAGCAGCTTGGACCGGACAGTGAATAAAAAACTGTTTTTT.

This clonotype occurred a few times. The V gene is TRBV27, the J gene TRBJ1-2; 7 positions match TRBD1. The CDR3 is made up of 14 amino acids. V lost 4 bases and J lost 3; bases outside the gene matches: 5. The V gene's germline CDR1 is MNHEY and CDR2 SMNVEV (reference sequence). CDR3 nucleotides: TGTGCCAGCAGTTGGGGACAGCAGGACTATGGCTACACCTTC. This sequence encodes CASSWGQQDYGYTF.

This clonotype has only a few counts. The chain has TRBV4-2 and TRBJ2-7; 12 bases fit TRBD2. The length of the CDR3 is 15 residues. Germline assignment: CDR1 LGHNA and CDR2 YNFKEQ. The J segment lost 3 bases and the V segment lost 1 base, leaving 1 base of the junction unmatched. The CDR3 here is CASSQGTSGDYEQYF. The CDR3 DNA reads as TGTGCCAGCAGCCAAGGGACTAGCGGGGACTACGAGCAGTACTTC.

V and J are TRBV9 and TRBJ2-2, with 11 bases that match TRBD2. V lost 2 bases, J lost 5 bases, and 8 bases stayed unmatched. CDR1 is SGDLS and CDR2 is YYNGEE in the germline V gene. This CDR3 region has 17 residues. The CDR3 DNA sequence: TGTGCCAGCAGCGTCCAGGGGGCTAGCGGGGGGACCGGGGAGCTGTTTTTT. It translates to CASSVQGASGGTGELFF.

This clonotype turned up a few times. CDR3 nucleotides: TGCAGTGCTAGAGGCACGGCTGGGACAGTCTATGGCTACACCTTC. This codes for CSARGTAGTVYGYTF. The chain uses TRBV20-1 and TRBJ1-2, with TRBD1 matching over 7 bases. Per the germline V gene, CDR1 is DFQATT and CDR2 is SNEGSKA (reference sequence). Trimming cost V 1 base and J 4 bases; bases outside gene matches: 9. CDR3 length equals 15 residues.

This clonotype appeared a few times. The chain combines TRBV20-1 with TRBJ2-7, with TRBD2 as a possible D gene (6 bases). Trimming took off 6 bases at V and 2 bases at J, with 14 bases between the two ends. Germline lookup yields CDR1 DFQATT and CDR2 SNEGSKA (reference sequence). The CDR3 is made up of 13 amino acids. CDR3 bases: TGCAGTGCGTCGCCCGGGAGCCCCTACGAGCAGTACTTC. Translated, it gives CSASPGSPYEQYF.

The CDR3 loop reads CSARGPGGREQFF. The CDR3 bases are TGCAGTGCTAGAGGTCCGGGAGGGCGTGAGCAGTTCTTC. The rearrangement uses TRBV20-1 and TRBJ2-1; 8 bases fit TRBD2. The CDR3 spans 13 residues. Germline V gene data show CDR1 as DFQATT and CDR2 as SNEGSKA (reference sequence). Unmatched junction bases numbered 5, after V lost 1 base and J lost 9 bases.

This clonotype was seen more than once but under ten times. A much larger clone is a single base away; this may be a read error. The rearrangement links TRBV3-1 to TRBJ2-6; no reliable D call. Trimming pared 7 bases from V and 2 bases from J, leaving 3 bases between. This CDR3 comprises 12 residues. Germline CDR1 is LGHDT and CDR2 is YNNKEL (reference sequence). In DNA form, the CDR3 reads TGTGCCAGCACCCCTGGGGCCAACGTCCTGACTTTC. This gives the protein CASTPGANVLTF. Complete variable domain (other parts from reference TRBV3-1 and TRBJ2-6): DTAVSQTPKYLVTQMGNDKSIKCEQNLGHDTMYWYKQDSKKFLKIMFSYNNKELIINETVPNRFSPKSPDKAHLNLHINSLELGDSAVYFCASTPGANVLTFGAGSRLTVL.

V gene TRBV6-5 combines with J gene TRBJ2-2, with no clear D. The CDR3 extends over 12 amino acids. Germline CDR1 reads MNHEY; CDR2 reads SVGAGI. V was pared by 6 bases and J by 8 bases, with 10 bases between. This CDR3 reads CASRSFIGELFF. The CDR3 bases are TGTGCCAGCAGATCCTTTATTGGGGAGCTGTTTTTT.

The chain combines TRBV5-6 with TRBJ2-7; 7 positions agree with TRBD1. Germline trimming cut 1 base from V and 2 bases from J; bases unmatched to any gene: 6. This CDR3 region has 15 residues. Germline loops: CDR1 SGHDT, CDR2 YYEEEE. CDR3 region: CASSLFGTVTYEQYF. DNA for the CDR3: TGTGCCAGCAGCTTGTTCGGGACAGTCACCTACGAGCAGTACTTC. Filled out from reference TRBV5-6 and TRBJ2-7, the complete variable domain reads DAGVTQSPTHLIKTRGQQVTLRCSPKSGHDTVSWYQQALGQGPQFIFQYYEEEERQRGNFPDRFSGHQFPNYSSELNVNALLLGDSALYLCASSLFGTVTYEQYFGPGTRLTVT.

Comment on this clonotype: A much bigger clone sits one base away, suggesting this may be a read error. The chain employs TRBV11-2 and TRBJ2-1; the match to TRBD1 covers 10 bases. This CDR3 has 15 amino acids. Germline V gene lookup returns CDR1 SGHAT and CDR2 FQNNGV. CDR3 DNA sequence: TGTACCAGCAGCTCCCTCGGGACAGGGGCGAATGAGCAGTTCTTC. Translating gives CTSSSLGTGANEQFF.

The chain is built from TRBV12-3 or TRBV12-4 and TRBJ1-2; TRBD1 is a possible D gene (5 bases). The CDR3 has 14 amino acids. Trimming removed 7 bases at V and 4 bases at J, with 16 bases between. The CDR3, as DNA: TGTGCCAGCAACTCAAGGGGATCGGGCTATGGCTACACCTTC. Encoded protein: CASNSRGSGYGYTF.

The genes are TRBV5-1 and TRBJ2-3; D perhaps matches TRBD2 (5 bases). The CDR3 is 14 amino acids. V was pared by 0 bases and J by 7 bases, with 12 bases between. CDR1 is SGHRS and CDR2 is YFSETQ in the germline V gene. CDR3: CASSLASGGNTQYF. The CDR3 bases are TGCGCCAGCAGCTTGGCCTCCGGAGGTAATACGCAGTATTTT. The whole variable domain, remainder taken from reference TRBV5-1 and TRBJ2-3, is KAGVTQTPRYLIKTRGQQVTLSCSPISGHRSVSWYQQTPGQGLQFLFEYFSETQRNKGNFPGRFSGRQFSNSRSEMNVSTLELGDSALYLCASSLASGGNTQYFGPGTRLTVL.

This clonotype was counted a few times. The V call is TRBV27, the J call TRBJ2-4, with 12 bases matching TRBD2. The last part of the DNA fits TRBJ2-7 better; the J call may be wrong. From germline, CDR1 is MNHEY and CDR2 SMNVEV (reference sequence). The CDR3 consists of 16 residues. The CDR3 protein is CASSLGTGTSGYEQYF. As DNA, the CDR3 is TGTGCCAGCAGTTTAGGGACGGGGACTAGCGGGTACGAGCAGTACTTC.

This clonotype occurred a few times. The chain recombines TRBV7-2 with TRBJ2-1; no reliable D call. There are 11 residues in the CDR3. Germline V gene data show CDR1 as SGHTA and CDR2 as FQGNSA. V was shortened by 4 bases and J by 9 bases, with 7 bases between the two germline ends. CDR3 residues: CASSSTFEQFF. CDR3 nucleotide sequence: TGTGCCAGCAGCTCGACCTTTGAGCAGTTCTTC.